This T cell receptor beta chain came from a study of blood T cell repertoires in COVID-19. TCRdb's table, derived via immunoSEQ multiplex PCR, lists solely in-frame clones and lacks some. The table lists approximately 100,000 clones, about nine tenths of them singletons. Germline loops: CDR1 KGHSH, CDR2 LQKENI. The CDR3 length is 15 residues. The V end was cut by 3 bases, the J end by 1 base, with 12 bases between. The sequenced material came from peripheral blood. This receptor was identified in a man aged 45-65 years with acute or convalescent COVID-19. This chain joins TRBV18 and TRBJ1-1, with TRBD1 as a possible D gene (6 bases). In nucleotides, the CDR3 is TGTGCCAGCTCACCTGGCGCAGGGGCGAACACTGAAGCTTTCTTT. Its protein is CASSPGAGANTEAFF.